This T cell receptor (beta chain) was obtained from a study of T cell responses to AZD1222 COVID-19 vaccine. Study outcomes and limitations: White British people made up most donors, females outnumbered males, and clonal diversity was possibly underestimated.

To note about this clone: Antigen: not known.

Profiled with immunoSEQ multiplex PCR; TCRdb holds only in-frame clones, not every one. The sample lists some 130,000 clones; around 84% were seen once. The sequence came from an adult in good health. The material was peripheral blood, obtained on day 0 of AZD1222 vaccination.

The CDR3 coding sequence is TGTGCCAGTACTGCAGGGGTGAACACTGAAGCTTTCTTT. Protein: CASTAGVNTEAFF. V gene TRBV19 combines with J gene TRBJ1-1; D may be TRBD1 (6 bases). V was trimmed by 7 bases and J by 0 bases, leaving 9 bases between them. CDR3 length: 13 residues. Per germline, CDR1 LNHDA and CDR2 SQIVND (reference sequence).